A single sample is the source of the 25 T cell receptor beta chains below, sequenced in a study of blood T cell repertoires in COVID-19. TCRdb keeps only in-frame clones here, not all; method: immunoSEQ multiplex PCR. There are 200,000 to 300,000 clones in the sample; over 80% occur only once, and roughly 3.9% lies in the top ten. What was sequenced was peripheral blood. Receptors were obtained from a woman in her forties with acute or convalescent COVID-19.

The genes are TRBV4-1 and TRBJ2-5; a possible D gene is TRBD1 (5 bases). Trimming removed 4 bases at V and 5 bases at J, with 23 bases between. CDR1 is MGHRA, CDR2 YSYEKL, per germline. The CDR3 runs to 17 residues. The CDR3 sequence: CASSPGQGWLARETQYF. DNA for the CDR3: TGCGCCAGCAGCCCTGGCCAGGGTTGGCTCGCGAGGGAGACCCAGTACTTC.

The chain recombines TRBV5-6 with TRBJ1-1; D gene uncertain. The CDR3 extends over 13 amino acids. V was clipped by 0 bases and J by 4 bases, with 7 bases between them. CDR1 is SGHDT, CDR2 YYEEEE, per germline. CDR3 protein: CASSLGARTEAFF. CDR3 DNA sequence: TGTGCCAGCAGCTTGGGCGCGCGCACTGAAGCTTTCTTT.

This clone appeared a single time. J is TRBJ2-3 and V is TRBV4-1, with TRBD2 matching over 8 bases. The V segment lost 1 base and the J segment 7 bases; nucleotides outside the gene matches: 13. CDR3 length: 17 amino acids. Germline CDR1 reads MGHRA; CDR2 reads YSYEKL. CDR3 coding DNA: TGCGCCAGCAGCCAAGTTACAGCGGGGGACCCCAAGTATACGCAGTATTTT. Translating gives CASSQVTAGDPKYTQYF.

The chain combines TRBV30 with TRBJ1-3; D remains unclear. Trimming took off 0 bases at V and 0 bases at J, with 12 bases between the two ends. From germline, CDR1 is GTSNPN and CDR2 SVGIG (reference sequence). The CDR3 covers 16 residues. The CDR3 loop is CAWSVSRTSSGNTIYF. The CDR3 nucleotides are TGTGCCTGGAGTGTATCAAGGACTAGCTCTGGAAACACCATATATTTT. The complete variable domain, with remaining parts taken from reference TRBV30 and TRBJ1-3, reads SQTIHQWPATLVQPVGSPLSLECTVEGTSNPNLYWYRQAAGRGLQLLFYSVGIGQISSEVPQNLSASRPQDRQFILSSKKLLLSDSGFYLCAWSVSRTSSGNTIYFGEGSWLTVV.

This chain connects TRBV20-1 to TRBJ2-1; D is unresolved. Germline CDR1 reads DFQATT; CDR2 reads SNEGSKA (reference sequence). This CDR3 is built from 11 residues. V lost 3 bases, J lost 5 bases, and 5 bases lay in between. The CDR3 sequence: CSASRDNEQFF. The CDR3 nucleotides read TGCAGTGCTAGTCGTGACAATGAGCAGTTCTTC.

This clone has just one count. The rearrangement joins TRBV27 to TRBJ1-2, with a tentative D call TRBD1 (5 bases). This CDR3 is built from 15 residues. V lost 6 bases and J lost 3, with 17 bases in between. CDR1 and CDR2 (germline): MNHEY, SMNVEV (reference sequence). The CDR3 DNA sequence: TGTGCCAGCAGCGAGGTTGGGGCTGAGGACTATGGCTACACCTTC. This encodes CASSEVGAEDYGYTF.

The chain carries TRBV6-5 and TRBJ2-5; tentative D call: TRBD2 (6 bases). The ends were cut back, 2 bases at V and 4 bases at J, with 17 bases in the middle. The germline V gene encodes CDR1 MNHEY and CDR2 SVGAGI. The CDR3 sequence is 16 residues long. Here the CDR3 DNA reads TGTGCCAGCAGTTACGAGATTATGGGGGGTGGAGAGACCCAGTACTTC. Its protein product is CASSYEIMGGGETQYF.

This chain uses TRBV4-1 with TRBJ2-1, with 12 bases fitting TRBD2. This CDR3 is 15 amino acids long. Germline CDR1 and CDR2: MGHRA and YSYEKL. The junction had 3 bases not matched to a gene; V was cut back by 4 bases and J by 5 bases. The CDR3 loop reads CASSRTSGVHNEQFF. The CDR3, as DNA: TGCGCCAGCAGCCGGACTAGCGGGGTCCACAATGAGCAGTTCTTC.

V usage is TRBV14 and J usage is TRBJ1-2; D unclear. Trimming left V 4 bases short and J 5 bases short, with 20 bases between. CDR1 is SGHDN, CDR2 FVKESK, per germline. The CDR3 sequence is 16 residues long. CDR3 in DNA: TGTGCCAGCAGCCGCTCGGGGAGGGATGGCCCTTATGGCTACACCTTC. Amino acids: CASSRSGRDGPYGYTF.

The chain employs TRBV13 and TRBJ1-1; D remains unclear. Germline values: CDR1 PRHDT, CDR2 FYEKMQ (reference sequence). V was pared by 0 bases and J by 11 bases, with 19 bases between. This CDR3 contains 15 residues. The CDR3 protein is CASSLGLKVGSGAFF. The CDR3 DNA sequence: TGTGCCAGCAGCTTAGGCCTAAAGGTGGGTAGCGGCGCTTTCTTT. The variable domain in full, completed from reference TRBV13 and TRBJ1-1, reads AAGVIQSPRHLIKEKRETATLKCYPIPRHDTVYWYQQGPGQDPQFLISFYEKMQSDKGSIPDRFSAQQFSDYHSELNMSSLELGDSALYFCASSLGLKVGSGAFFGQGTRLTVV.

The chain recombines TRBV29-1 with TRBJ1-2, with 8 bases lining up with TRBD1. CDR3 size: 12 residues. The germline gives CDR1 SQVTM, CDR2 ANQGSEA. V lost 7 bases to trimming and J lost 6 bases; unmatched junction nucleotides: 7. The CDR3 spells CSAPTGENGYTF. The CDR3 DNA is TGCAGCGCCCCGACAGGGGAAAATGGCTACACCTTC. Full variable domain (outside the CDR3, taken from reference TRBV29-1 and TRBJ1-2): SAVISQKPSRDICQRGTSLTIQCQVDSQVTMMFWYRQQPGQSLTLIATANQGSEATYESGFVIDKFPISRPNLTFSTLTVSNMSPEDSSIYLCSAPTGENGYTFGSGTRLTVV.

V and J are TRBV14 and TRBJ2-3, with TRBD1 identical over 9 bases. This CDR3 has 17 amino acids. Per the germline V gene, CDR1 is SGHDN and CDR2 is FVKESK. V shed 4 bases and J 1 base; nucleotides not matched to a gene: 9. CDR3 sequence: CASSRPGTGTRTDTQYF. CDR3 bases: TGTGCCAGCAGCCGTCCCGGGACAGGGACCCGCACAGATACGCAGTATTTT.

This chain joins TRBV14 and TRBJ1-2; 7 nucleotides line up with TRBD1. The V segment lost 4 bases and the J segment 4 bases; nucleotides outside the gene matches: 9. CDR3 length: 15 amino acids. CDR1 is SGHDN and CDR2 is FVKESK in the germline V gene. This chain's CDR3 is CASSPFEQGGYGYTF. In DNA form, the CDR3 reads TGTGCCAGCAGCCCGTTTGAGCAGGGGGGCTATGGCTACACCTTC.

The gene calls are TRBV27 and TRBJ1-2; the D gene is possibly TRBD1 (6 bases). The CDR3 length is 19 residues. V was trimmed by 6 bases and J by 0 bases, leaving 26 bases between them. Looked up from germline, CDR1 is MNHEY and CDR2 is SMNVEV (reference sequence). The CDR3 nucleotides are TGTGCCAGCAGGGCTTCTATCCGGCGACAGGAGCCTGCTAACTATGGCTACACCTTC. Encoded protein: CASRASIRRQEPANYGYTF.

V is TRBV7-7 and J is TRBJ2-5, with TRBD1 identical over 12 bases. The CDR3 is 18 amino acids. The V gene's germline CDR1 is SSHAT and CDR2 FNYEAQ (reference sequence). Trimming took 5 bases from V and 7 from J; bases not matched to a gene: 17. This chain's CDR3 is CASSRGTGGMIARGTQYF. The CDR3 nucleotides read TGTGCCAGCAGCCGTGGGACAGGGGGCATGATAGCTCGAGGGACCCAGTACTTC.

This clone occurred a few times. The chain combines TRBV9 with TRBJ2-3, with D possibly matching TRBD2 (7 bases). CDR1 and CDR2 (germline): SGDLS, YYNGEE. The CDR3 is 16 amino acids. The V gene lost 6 bases and the J gene lost 3 bases, with 20 bases spanning the gap. CDR3 nucleotide sequence: TGTGCCAGCACTCTAGGGGGGGGCCCGAGGACAGATACGCAGTATTTT. This translates into CASTLGGGPRTDTQYF.

The V gene is TRBV9, the J gene TRBJ2-5; TRBD1 matches at 9 bases. After removal of 2 bases from V and 3 bases from J, the junction contained 5 bases not matched to a gene. The germline V gene encodes CDR1 SGDLS and CDR2 YYNGEE. The length of the CDR3 is 15 residues. CDR3 sequence reads: CASSVWGQGKETQYF. CDR3 bases: TGTGCCAGCAGCGTGTGGGGACAGGGTAAAGAGACCCAGTACTTC.

This chain uses TRBV18 with TRBJ2-3, with TRBD1 matching 8 bases. Trimming took 0 bases from V and 3 from J; bases not matched to a gene: 2. The germline V gene has CDR1 KGHSH and CDR2 LQKENI. This CDR3 contains 15 residues. The CDR3 DNA is TGTGCCAGCTCACCACCGACAGGGGTAACAGATACGCAGTATTTT. It codes for CASSPPTGVTDTQYF.

V and J are TRBV29-1 and TRBJ1-2; D gene ambiguous. Trimming removed 5 bases at V and 4 bases at J, with 14 bases between. The CDR3 runs 13 residues. Germline V lookup: CDR1 SQVTM, CDR2 ANQGSEA. The CDR3 sequence: CSVQRGTGYGYTF. CDR3 nucleotides: TGCAGCGTTCAACGGGGTACCGGCTATGGCTACACCTTC. The full variable domain, with the rest looked up from reference TRBV29-1 and TRBJ1-2, is SAVISQKPSRDICQRGTSLTIQCQVDSQVTMMFWYRQQPGQSLTLIATANQGSEATYESGFVIDKFPISRPNLTFSTLTVSNMSPEDSSIYLCSVQRGTGYGYTFGSGTRLTVV.

This chain joins TRBV27 and TRBJ1-6; tentative D call: TRBD1 (6 bases). The ends were cut back, 7 bases at V and 9 bases at J, with 19 bases in the middle. The CDR3 totals 15 residues. Germline V gene sequence: CDR1 MNHEY, CDR2 SMNVEV (reference sequence). Here the CDR3 reads CASTSNGGLGSPLHF. The CDR3 coding sequence is TGTGCCAGCACATCCAACGGGGGGCTAGGTTCACCCCTCCACTTT.

The chain is built from TRBV5-1 and TRBJ2-3; 7 bases map to TRBD1. Trimming took 2 bases from V and 0 from J; bases not matched to a gene: 6. The CDR3 covers 16 residues. Germline CDR1 is SGHRS and CDR2 is YFSETQ. This CDR3 is CASSLPQGISTDTQYF. DNA for the CDR3: TGCGCCAGCAGCTTACCACAGGGGATAAGCACAGATACGCAGTATTTT.

The V and J genes are TRBV18 and TRBJ1-1; TRBD1 agrees at 12 bases. Germline V gene sequence: CDR1 KGHSH, CDR2 LQKENI. V lost 0 bases, J lost 3 bases, and 8 bases stayed unmatched. This CDR3 has 18 amino acids. The CDR3 sequence is CASSPPKGTGGLDTEAFF. Here the CDR3 DNA reads TGTGCCAGCTCACCACCGAAAGGGACAGGGGGCTTGGACACTGAAGCTTTCTTT.

The count of this clone is one. The rearrangement links TRBV4-1 to TRBJ2-4; 7 bases line up with TRBD1. The CDR3 is 18 residues long. Germline CDR1 MGHRA, CDR2 YSYEKL. The J segment lost 0 bases and the V segment lost 2 bases, leaving 10 bases of the junction unmatched. The CDR3 protein is CASSQPWTGGLAKNIQYF. In DNA, the CDR3 is TGCGCCAGCAGCCAACCATGGACAGGCGGACTAGCCAAAAACATTCAGTACTTC.

This chain uses TRBV13 with TRBJ2-3; 12 nucleotides line up with TRBD2. The junction had 5 bases not matched to a gene; V was cut back by 4 bases and J by 0 bases. The germline CDR1 and CDR2 sequences are PRHDT and FYEKMQ (reference sequence). This CDR3 spans 17 amino acids. The CDR3 DNA sequence: TGTGCCAGCAGCTCATCTAGCGGGGGGGCTAGCACAGATACGCAGTATTTT. Protein sequence: CASSSSSGGASTDTQYF. Together with reference TRBV13 and TRBJ2-3, the CDR3 gives the full variable domain: AAGVIQSPRHLIKEKRETATLKCYPIPRHDTVYWYQQGPGQDPQFLISFYEKMQSDKGSIPDRFSAQQFSDYHSELNMSSLELGDSALYFCASSSSSGGASTDTQYFGPGTRLTVL.

In this sample, this clone turned up a few times. The V gene is TRBV6-1, the J gene TRBJ1-2, with D hard to call. The germline V gene encodes CDR1 MNHNS and CDR2 SASEGT. CDR3 size: 15 residues. Trimming cost V 1 base and J 4 bases, with 13 bases left between them. In nucleotides, the CDR3 is TGTGCCAGCAGTGAAGAGGCGGGAGGGAGCTATGGCTACACCTTC. Amino acids: CASSEEAGGSYGYTF.